The present T cell receptor (beta chain) was sequenced within a study of cytomegalovirus exposure and HLA in healthy donors. Germline values: CDR1 LGHNA, CDR2 YSLEER. There are 13 residues in the CDR3. The V end lost 4 bases, the J end lost 3 bases, and 6 bases lay between the germline ends. This clone was seen only once. Primers included in the PCR were 60 Vbeta and 13 Jbeta primers. Here immunoSEQ multiplex PCR was the method, and the copy in TCRdb shows in-frame clones only, minus some. The sample holds around 120,000 clones, over 65% seen once. This receptor was obtained from a man between 18 and 35 years old in good health and CMV-seronegative. Sequenced input: PBMCs. V is TRBV4-3 and J is TRBJ2-2; D is possibly TRBD2 (6 bases). The CDR3 DNA is TGCGCCAGCAGCCTAGCGGACACCGGGGAGCTGTTTTTT. This sequence encodes CASSLADTGELFF.